This T cell receptor (beta chain) is from a study of cytotoxic CD8 clonotypes in ibrutinib-treated CLL. Background on the study: With a range of 6 to 36, the median treatment time before response samples were taken was under 15 months. General study results and limits: The public clonotypes identified were infrequent and showed contraction or stability on treatment. Clonality increased at ibrutinib response, then returned toward baseline at progression.

The CDR3 is 17 residues long. Germline V gene lookup returns CDR1 SNHLY and CDR2 FYNNEI. V was shortened by 1 base and J by 2 bases, with 12 bases between the two germline ends. A note on this clone: The target antigen is unknown.

The source of about 2 micrograms of genomic DNA for TCR beta libraries was cryopreserved PBMCs. Assay used: immunoSEQ multiplex PCR; TCRdb lists only in-frame clones, some missing. The repertoire consists of around 150,000 clones, with approximately 80% occurring once and the leading ten covering around 2.1%. The clonotype comes from a human donor with chronic lymphocytic leukemia. J is TRBJ2-6 and V is TRBV2; perhaps D is TRBD1 or TRBD2 (5 bases each). Here the sequenced sample was PBMCs, taken after 12 months of ibrutinib treatment. This chain's CDR3 is CASSEVRARAGANVLTF. The CDR3 bases are TGTGCCAGCAGTGAAGTCAGGGCGAGGGCTGGGGCCAACGTCCTGACTTTC.